Shown below are 27 T cell receptor beta chains from a single sample sequenced in a study of T-cell memory formation after mild COVID-19. TCRdb re-derived calls from the 5' RACE reads in MiXCR, one entry per CDR3 protein. Of roughly 180,000 distinct CDR3 sequences in the sample, roughly 20% are singletons; the top ten hold about 4%. The specimen sequenced was PBMCs or a T cell subset sorted from them (not recorded which). The origin of the receptors is a man aged 18 to 30 who had mild COVID-19 (a few samples of this study predate the infection). Cell type and time point are not known.

This chain joins TRBV5-1 and TRBJ1-1; D is unresolved. Germline V gene sequence: CDR1 SGHRS, CDR2 YFSETQ. The CDR3 is 16 amino acids. V gave up 4 bases and J gave up 2 bases, with 18 bases separating them. The CDR3 bases are TGCGCCAGCAGCCACGGCCACGTTTGGGGAAACACTGAAGCTTTCTTT. This codes for CASSHGHVWGNTEAFF.

This clonotype has just a few counts. V usage is TRBV4-3 and J usage is TRBJ2-3; D is perhaps TRBD1 or TRBD2 (5 bases each). CDR3 size: 16 residues. Per germline, CDR1 LGHNA and CDR2 YSLEER. The germline V and J ends were trimmed by 2 bases and 0 bases, with 12 bases remaining between them. The DNA for the CDR3 is TGCGCCAGCAGCCAAAGAGGGACGGCTAGCACAGATACGCAGTATTTT. The encoded protein is CASSQRGTASTDTQYF.

V and J are TRBV20-1 and TRBJ2-7; D ambiguous. CDR1 is DFQATT, CDR2 SNEGSKA, per germline (reference sequence). Trimming pared 3 bases from V and 3 bases from J, leaving 9 bases between. This CDR3 contains 12 residues. CDR3 sequence: CSARSGHYEQYF. The CDR3 region has the DNA TGCAGTGCTAGGTCGGGCCACTACGAGCAGTACTTC.

This clonotype was observed a few times. V usage is TRBV7-9 and J usage is TRBJ2-4, with D unclear. Trimming removed 0 bases from V and 8 bases from J, with 2 bases in between. The germline CDR1 and CDR2 sequences are SEHNR and FQNEAQ (reference sequence). CDR3 length equals 11 residues. In DNA form, the CDR3 reads TGTGCCAGCAGCTTAGCGGACATTCAGTACTTC. Its protein is CASSLADIQYF.

This clonotype was observed a handful of times. This chain connects TRBV4-2 to TRBJ1-2; 10 nucleotides match TRBD1. From germline, CDR1 is LGHNA and CDR2 YNFKEQ. This CDR3 is built from 15 residues. V gave up 4 bases and J gave up 2 bases; unmatched junction bases: 4. CDR3 in DNA: TGTGCCAGCAGCCTGGGGACAGGGGCCAACTATGGCTACACCTTC. Amino acid sequence: CASSLGTGANYGYTF.

This sequence joins TRBV20-1 and TRBJ2-7; D gene uncertain. Germline values: CDR1 DFQATT, CDR2 SNEGSKA (reference sequence). The CDR3 runs 11 residues. Trimming removed 1 base from V and 4 bases from J, with 5 bases in between. CDR3 protein: CSARVGYEQYV. In DNA, the CDR3 is TGCAGTGCTAGAGTTGGGTACGAGCAGTACGTC.

This clonotype was seen once. The chain uses TRBV15 and TRBJ1-1, with D hard to call. Germline loops: CDR1 LNHNV, CDR2 YYDKDF (reference sequence). V was pared by 0 bases and J by 4 bases, with 6 bases between. The CDR3 consists of 13 residues. This chain's CDR3 is CATSRDIGTEAFF. CDR3 in DNA: TGTGCCACCAGCAGAGATATAGGCACTGAAGCTTTCTTT.

The gene calls are TRBV7-2 and TRBJ2-5, with TRBD1 matching over 7 bases. CDR3 length equals 15 residues. Looked up from germline, CDR1 is SGHTA and CDR2 is FQGNSA. The trim removed 3 bases at V and 1 base at J, leaving 5 bases unmatched. CDR3: CASSFTGAIQETQYF. Written as DNA, the CDR3 is TGTGCCAGCAGCTTTACAGGGGCTATCCAAGAGACCCAGTACTTC. The full variable domain, with the rest looked up from reference TRBV7-2 and TRBJ2-5, is GAGVSQSPSNKVTEKGKDVELRCDPISGHTALYWYRQSLGQGLEFLIYFQGNSAPDKSGLPSDRFSAERTGGSVSTLTIQRTQQEDSAVYLCASSFTGAIQETQYFGPGTRLLVL.

Concerning this clonotype itself: The junction and the germline gene differ at one end; a read error may be behind it. The chain links TRBV6-1 to TRBJ1-2; 9 nucleotides match TRBD1. Per the germline V gene, CDR1 is MNHNS and CDR2 is SASEGT. The CDR3 spans 14 residues. For the CDR3, the DNA is TGTGCCAGCACTGAAGGACAGGGGAACTATGGCTACACCTTC. This translates into CASTEGQGNYGYTF.

The sample holds a few counts of this clonotype. The chain links TRBV20-1 to TRBJ1-3; maybe TRBD1 (6 bases). This CDR3 region has 14 residues. Germline V gene sequence: CDR1 DFQATT, CDR2 SNEGSKA (reference sequence). Trimming left V 0 bases short and J 5 bases short, with 11 bases between. CDR3 nucleotides: TGCAGTGCTAGAGAATGGGGGGCTCGAAACACCATATATTTT. Translation gives CSAREWGARNTIYF.

DNA for the CDR3: TGTGCCAGCAGTTACCCAGGGGACACTGAAGCTTTCTTT. Its protein is CASSYPGDTEAFF. The chain is built from TRBV6-5 and TRBJ1-1, with D possibly being TRBD1 (6 bases). Germline lookup yields CDR1 MNHEY and CDR2 SVGAGI. This CDR3 has 13 residues. V was shortened by 2 bases and J by 3 bases, with 7 bases between the two germline ends.

This clonotype was counted only a few times. The V and J genes are TRBV2 and TRBJ1-5; D is ambiguous. Trimming stripped 1 base from V and 7 bases from J, with 11 bases between. The CDR3 runs 14 residues. The germline gives CDR1 SNHLY, CDR2 FYNNEI. The CDR3: CASSEGQSRQPQHF. The CDR3 DNA reads TGTGCCAGCAGTGAAGGCCAATCCCGGCAGCCCCAGCATTTT.

This clonotype was recorded a few times. The genes are TRBV12-3 or TRBV12-4 and TRBJ2-4; D tentatively fits TRBD1 or TRBD2 (5 bases each). Trimming shortened V by 5 bases and J by 5 bases, and 10 bases separated the two germline ends. There are 13 residues in the CDR3. The CDR3 protein is CASSPGPENIQYF. DNA for the CDR3: TGTGCCAGCAGTCCGGGACCCGAAAACATTCAGTACTTC.

The chain has TRBV20-1 and TRBJ1-6; 7 bases line up with TRBD1. The germline CDR1 and CDR2 sequences are DFQATT and SNEGSKA (reference sequence). The ends lost 3 bases at V and 6 bases at J; junction bases unmatched: 8. This CDR3 spans 15 amino acids. CDR3: CSASLGAGGNSPLHF. The CDR3 nucleotides are TGCAGTGCTAGCCTCGGGGCAGGGGGTAATTCACCCCTCCACTTT.

The chain uses TRBV4-2 and TRBJ1-5; weak D call: TRBD1 (6 bases). The CDR3 is 16 amino acids. The germline CDR1 and CDR2 sequences are LGHNA and YNFKEQ. The V end lost 2 bases, the J end lost 0 bases, and 11 bases lay between the germline ends. CDR3 amino acids: CASSQTGTHSNQPQHF. CDR3 sequence (DNA): TGTGCCAGCAGCCAAACCGGGACACATAGCAATCAGCCCCAGCATTTT.

The genes are TRBV9 and TRBJ1-4; maybe TRBD1 (5 bases). From germline, CDR1 is SGDLS and CDR2 YYNGEE. This CDR3 spans 18 amino acids. V was trimmed by 4 bases and J by 7 bases, leaving 26 bases between them. This CDR3 reads CASSPRSGGGGGAEKLFF. The CDR3, as DNA: TGTGCCAGCAGCCCCCGTAGCGGGGGGGGTGGGGGTGCTGAAAAACTGTTTTTT.

The chain has TRBV5-1 and TRBJ2-6; D possibly matches TRBD1 or TRBD2 (5 bases each). V gave up 4 bases and J gave up 0 bases, with 14 bases separating them. Germline CDR1 is SGHRS and CDR2 is YFSETQ. The CDR3 consists of 17 residues. In DNA form, the CDR3 reads TGCGCCAGCAGCCACCGGGGCCCCGACTCTGGGGCCAACGTCCTGACTTTC. Its translation is CASSHRGPDSGANVLTF.

This rearrangement joins TRBV19 to TRBJ2-7; D remains ambiguous. The CDR3 length is 15 residues. Germline CDR1 reads LNHDA; CDR2 reads SQIVND (reference sequence). Trimming removed 5 bases at V and 2 bases at J, with 16 bases between. This CDR3 is CASSAWTEPPYEQYF. CDR3 in DNA: TGTGCCAGTAGTGCCTGGACGGAGCCCCCCTACGAGCAGTACTTC.

This sequence joins TRBV28 and TRBJ2-7; possible D gene TRBD2, 6 bases. Deletions cut 3 bases from V and 0 bases from J, with 15 bases between. This CDR3 has 16 residues. Germline CDR1 and CDR2: MDHEN and SYDVKM. The CDR3 coding sequence is TGTGCCAGCAGTTTGTCTTCTATGGGGGGCTCCTACGAGCAGTACGTC. This sequence encodes CASSLSSMGGSYEQYV.

The V gene is TRBV20-1, the J gene TRBJ1-4, with D possibly matching TRBD1 (6 bases). Trimming shortened V by 2 bases and J by 0 bases, and 13 bases separated the two germline ends. Germline V CDR1 and CDR2: DFQATT, SNEGSKA (reference sequence). This CDR3 has 16 amino acids. The CDR3 here is CSARSVTGATNEKLFF. DNA for the CDR3: TGCAGTGCTAGATCCGTGACAGGAGCAACTAATGAAAAACTGTTTTTT.

This chain links TRBV18 with TRBJ2-1; D not resolved. Between the trimmed V and J ends, which lost 1 base and 10 bases, there was a span of 14 bases. Germline assignment: CDR1 KGHSH and CDR2 LQKENI. This CDR3 is built from 14 residues. This CDR3 is CASSPQETGAEQFF. The DNA for the CDR3 is TGTGCCAGCTCACCACAGGAGACTGGCGCCGAGCAGTTCTTC. The variable domain in full, completed from reference TRBV18 and TRBJ2-1, reads NAGVMQNPRHLVRRRGQEARLRCSPMKGHSHVYWYRQLPEEGLKFMVYLQKENIIDESGMPKERFSAEFPKEGPSILRIQQVVRGDSAAYFCASSPQETGAEQFFGPGTRLTVL.

The chain combines TRBV29-1 with TRBJ1-2, with D tentatively TRBD1 (6 bases). The V gene lost 3 bases and the J gene lost 5 bases, with 13 bases spanning the gap. From germline, CDR1 is SQVTM and CDR2 ANQGSEA. The CDR3 length is 13 residues. DNA of the CDR3: TGCAGCGTTGACCGGACAGCCGCTTATGGCTACACCTTC. It yields the protein CSVDRTAAYGYTF.

This clonotype was observed a handful of times. The chain employs TRBV3-1 and TRBJ2-7; 12 nucleotides match TRBD2. Germline-derived CDR1 and CDR2 are LGHDT and YNNKEL (reference sequence). The CDR3 is 14 residues long. The V segment lost 4 bases and the J segment 7 bases; nucleotides outside the gene matches: 5. CDR3 protein: CASSPGLAGREQYF. The CDR3, as DNA: TGTGCCAGCAGCCCTGGACTAGCGGGGAGGGAGCAGTACTTC.

The V call is TRBV20-1, the J call TRBJ2-5; 8 nucleotides align to TRBD1. This CDR3 comprises 14 residues. Looked up from germline, CDR1 is DFQATT and CDR2 is SNEGSKA (reference sequence). V shed 1 base, J shed 1 base, and the junction held 2 bases outside the gene matches. The CDR3 nucleotides are TGCAGTGCTAGAGTTGGGACAGGCCAAGAGACCCAGTACTTC. Protein product: CSARVGTGQETQYF.

This clonotype showed up many times. The V call is TRBV5-1, the J call TRBJ1-6; 7 nucleotides line up with TRBD1. J lost 7 bases, V lost 0 bases, and 4 bases had no gene match. The CDR3 covers 15 residues. Germline CDR1 is SGHRS and CDR2 is YFSETQ. The CDR3: CASSLGGQINSPLHF. In DNA form, the CDR3 reads TGCGCCAGCAGCTTGGGGGGACAGATAAATTCACCCCTCCACTTT.

Worth noting for this clonotype: It is unclear where the CDR3 begins or ends on the DNA, so no DNA is shown, and the CDR3 is as TCRdb lists it. The chain recombines TRBV20-1 with TRBJ1-2. A total of 13 residues make up the CDR3, ends included. Germline V CDR1 and CDR2: DFQATT, SNEGSKA (reference sequence). CDR3 sequence: CSAPRDFGAGYTF.

For the CDR3, the DNA is TGTGCCAGCAGCGGACAGTTGGATTCACCCCTCCACTTT. This translates into CASSGQLDSPLHF. The rearrangement joins TRBV27 to TRBJ1-6; a weak D match, TRBD1 (6 bases). This CDR3 comprises 13 residues. V lost 6 bases to trimming and J lost 8 bases, with 11 bases between them. Germline-derived CDR1 and CDR2 are MNHEY and SMNVEV (reference sequence).